Following are 10 T cell receptor beta chains from one sample sequenced in a study of early T cells in non-severe SARS-CoV-2 infection. TCRdb re-called the 5' RACE reads through MiXCR, storing one row per CDR3 protein. This sample has tens of thousands of distinct CDR3 sequences, with 10% found just once. The sequencing here drew on whole blood, taken at baseline. These receptors all stem from an adult who was a healthcare worker with PCR-confirmed SARS-CoV-2 infection or an uninfected control (not recorded which).

This clonotype has a handful of counts. The CDR3 bases are TGCGCCAGCAGCCAAGACTTACCGACAGCTACTGAAGCTTTCTTT. Protein sequence: CASSQDLPTATEAFF. The chain couples TRBV4-1 to TRBJ1-1, with D possibly TRBD1 on 5 matching bases. Germline V gene sequence: CDR1 MGHRA, CDR2 YSYEKL. Trimming shortened V by 0 bases and J by 5 bases, and 13 bases separated the two germline ends. The CDR3 is made up of 15 amino acids.

This sequence joins TRBV27 and TRBJ2-1; either TRBD1 or TRBD2 may fit D (5 bases each). The ends were cut back, 5 bases at V and 0 bases at J, with 14 bases in the middle. The germline CDR1 and CDR2 sequences are MNHEY and SMNVEV (reference sequence). CDR3 length equals 16 residues. CDR3 DNA: TGTGCCAGCAGTCCCGTGGGGGACCCCTCCTACAATGAGCAGTTCTTC. Translated, it gives CASSPVGDPSYNEQFF.

This clonotype was counted at least ten times. The V and J genes are TRBV27 and TRBJ2-7; possibly TRBD2 for D (6 bases). The CDR3 is made up of 15 amino acids. Per germline, CDR1 MNHEY and CDR2 SMNVEV (reference sequence). Trimming removed 3 bases at V and 2 bases at J, with 14 bases between. For the CDR3, the DNA is TGTGCCAGCAGTTTCGGAGGGGATAGGGCCTACGAGCAGTACTTC. Translation: CASSFGGDRAYEQYF.

This clonotype was found many times. CDR3 in amino acids: CASSERGDNQPQHF. The CDR3 DNA reads TGTGCCAGCAGTGAAAGGGGAGACAATCAGCCCCAGCATTTT. The gene calls are TRBV6-1 and TRBJ1-5, with D perhaps TRBD1 (5 bases). CDR3 length equals 14 residues. Per the germline V gene, CDR1 is MNHNS and CDR2 is SASEGT. Trimming stripped 2 bases from V and 3 bases from J, with 8 bases between.

In its sample, this clonotype was seen a few times. The V gene is TRBV10-3, the J gene TRBJ2-3; perhaps TRBD1 as D (5 bases). Trimming cost V 4 bases and J 8 bases, with 16 bases left between them. The length of the CDR3 is 14 residues. Per germline, CDR1 ENHRY and CDR2 SYGVKD. CDR3 sequence (DNA): TGTGCCATCAGTGGGGGTAGTCCTCAGGGTACGCAGTATTTT. It is translated as CAISGGSPQGTQYF.

At least ten counts were recorded for this clonotype. V gene TRBV12-3 or TRBV12-4 combines with J gene TRBJ2-1, with D possibly TRBD1 on 6 matching bases. CDR3 length equals 13 residues. Trimming stripped 1 base from V and 12 bases from J, with 13 bases between. In DNA, the CDR3 is TGTGCCAGCAGTTTAGGGTCGACAGGAGGGCAGTTCTTC. Protein product: CASSLGSTGGQFF.

This clonotype came up a few times. The chain recombines TRBV3-1 with TRBJ1-2; TRBD1 might be the D (5 bases). V was pared by 0 bases and J by 3 bases, with 14 bases between. The CDR3 has 16 residues. CDR1 and CDR2 (germline): LGHDT, YNNKEL (reference sequence). The DNA for the CDR3 is TGTGCCAGCAGCCAAGAGGGACCCGGGAGGGACTATGGCTACACCTTC. Protein product: CASSQEGPGRDYGYTF.

This clonotype was detected only a few times. The chain joins TRBV29-1 to TRBJ1-2; 9 bases line up with TRBD1. The CDR3 is 14 residues long. In germline, CDR1 is SQVTM, CDR2 ANQGSEA. V shed 1 base and J 2 bases; nucleotides not matched to a gene: 2. CDR3 loop: CSVEGTGANYGYTF. As DNA, the CDR3 is TGCAGCGTTGAAGGGACAGGGGCAAACTATGGCTACACCTTC.

The rearrangement links TRBV5-6 to TRBJ2-6; 9 nucleotides agree with TRBD1. This CDR3 region has 20 residues. With 3 bases clipped from V and 2 bases from J, the junction kept 15 bases outside the gene matches. Germline V gene lookup returns CDR1 SGHDT and CDR2 YYEEEE. The CDR3 region is CASSSLGFRDRDTGANVLTF. As DNA, the CDR3 is TGTGCCAGCAGCTCCCTGGGATTCCGGGACAGGGACACTGGGGCCAACGTCCTGACTTTC.

Many counts were recorded for this clonotype. The genes are TRBV28 and TRBJ1-1, with D unclear. Germline assignment: CDR1 MDHEN and CDR2 SYDVKM. The CDR3 consists of 13 residues. V was cut by 1 base and J by 1 base, with 4 bases left in between. CDR3 region: CASSLYWNTEAFF. The DNA of the CDR3 is TGTGCCAGCAGTTTATACTGGAACACTGAAGCTTTCTTT.